This T cell receptor beta chain came from a study of blood T cell repertoires in COVID-19. Background on the study: In each case, the material was cDNA or gDNA derived from T cells, B-cell-depleted T cells, or PBMCs.

Using immunoSEQ multiplex PCR, the repertoire was profiled, and TCRdb retains in-frame clones only, with some absent. The sample holds around 380,000 clones, 81% seen once. This clone is a singleton in its sample. The length of the CDR3 is 14 residues. Losses at the gene ends were 6 bases for V and 9 bases for J; bases not matched to a gene: 9. Per the germline V gene, CDR1 is MDHEN and CDR2 is SYDVKM. This chain links TRBV28 with TRBJ1-5, with 9 positions matching TRBD1. Sequencing was performed on peripheral blood. This TCR was recovered from a human donor with acute or convalescent COVID-19. The donor label of this sample is uncertain. The CDR3 here is CASRGQGSPRPQHF. The CDR3, as DNA: TGTGCCAGCAGGGGACAGGGCAGCCCACGGCCCCAGCATTTT.